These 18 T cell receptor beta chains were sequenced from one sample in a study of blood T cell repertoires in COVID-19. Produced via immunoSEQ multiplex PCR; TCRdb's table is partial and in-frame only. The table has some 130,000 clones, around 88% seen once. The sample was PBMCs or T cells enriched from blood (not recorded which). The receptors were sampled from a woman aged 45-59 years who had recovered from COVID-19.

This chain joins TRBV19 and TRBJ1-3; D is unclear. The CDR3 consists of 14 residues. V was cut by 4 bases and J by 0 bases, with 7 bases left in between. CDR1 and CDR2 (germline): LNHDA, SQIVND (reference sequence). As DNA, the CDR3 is TGTGCCAGTAGTACTTTATCCTCTGGAAACACCATATATTTT. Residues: CASSTLSSGNTIYF. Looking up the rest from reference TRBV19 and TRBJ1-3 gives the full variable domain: DGGITQSPKYLFRKEGQNVTLSCEQNLNHDAMYWYRQDPGQGLRLIYYSQIVNDFQKGDIAEGYSVSREKKESFPLTVTSAQKNPTAFYLCASSTLSSGNTIYFGEGSWLTVV.

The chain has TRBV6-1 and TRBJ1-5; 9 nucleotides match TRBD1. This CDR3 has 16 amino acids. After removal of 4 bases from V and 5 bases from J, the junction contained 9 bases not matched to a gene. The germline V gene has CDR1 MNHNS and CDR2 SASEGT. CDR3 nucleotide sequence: TGTGCCAGCAGTGGATCCACAGGGGGCGCGTATCAGCCCCAGCATTTT. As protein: CASSGSTGGAYQPQHF.

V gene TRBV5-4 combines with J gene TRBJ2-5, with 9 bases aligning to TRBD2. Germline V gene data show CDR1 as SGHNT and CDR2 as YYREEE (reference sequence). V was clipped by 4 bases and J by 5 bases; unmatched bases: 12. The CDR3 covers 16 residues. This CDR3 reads CASSPKGRGGPETQYF. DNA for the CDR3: TGTGCCAGCAGCCCCAAGGGGCGGGGGGGCCCTGAGACCCAGTACTTC. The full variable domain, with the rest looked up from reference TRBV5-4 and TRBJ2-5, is ETGVTQSPTHLIKTRGQQVTLRCSSQSGHNTVSWYQQALGQGPQFIFQYYREEENGRGNFPPRFSGLQFPNYSSELNVNALELDDSALYLCASSPKGRGGPETQYFGPGTRLLVL.

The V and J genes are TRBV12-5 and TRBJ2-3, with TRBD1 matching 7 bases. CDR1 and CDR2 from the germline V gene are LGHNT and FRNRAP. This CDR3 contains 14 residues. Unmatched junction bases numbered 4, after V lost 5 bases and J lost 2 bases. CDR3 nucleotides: TGTGCTAGTGGTAAAGGGACAGACACAGATACGCAGTATTTT. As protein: CASGKGTDTDTQYF.

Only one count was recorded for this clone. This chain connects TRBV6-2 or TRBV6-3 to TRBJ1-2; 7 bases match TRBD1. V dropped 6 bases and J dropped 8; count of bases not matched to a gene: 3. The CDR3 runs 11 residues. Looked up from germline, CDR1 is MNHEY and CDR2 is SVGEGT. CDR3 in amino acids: CASSPGGGYTF. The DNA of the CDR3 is TGTGCCAGCAGCCCAGGGGGAGGCTACACCTTC.

The CDR3 coding sequence is TGTGCCAGCAGCTTTGGGACAGGGACCTACAATGAGCAGTTCTTC. It codes for CASSFGTGTYNEQFF. The rearrangement uses TRBV11-3 and TRBJ2-1; the match to TRBD1 covers 9 bases. The germline CDR1 and CDR2 sequences are SGHNT and YENEEA. Germline trimming cut 3 bases from V and 2 bases from J; bases unmatched to any gene: 2. The CDR3 has 15 residues.

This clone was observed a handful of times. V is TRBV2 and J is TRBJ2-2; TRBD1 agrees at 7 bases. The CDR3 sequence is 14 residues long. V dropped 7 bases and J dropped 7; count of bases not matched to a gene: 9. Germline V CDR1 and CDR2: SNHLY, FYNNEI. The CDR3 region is CASTWDSSFGELFF. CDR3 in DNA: TGTGCCAGCACGTGGGACAGCTCCTTCGGGGAGCTGTTTTTT.

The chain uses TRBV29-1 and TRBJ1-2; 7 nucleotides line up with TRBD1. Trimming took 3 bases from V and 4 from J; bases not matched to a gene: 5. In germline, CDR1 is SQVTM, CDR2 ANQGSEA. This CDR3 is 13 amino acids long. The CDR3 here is CSVERQGGYGYTF. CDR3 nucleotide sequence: TGCAGCGTTGAGAGACAGGGAGGCTATGGCTACACCTTC.

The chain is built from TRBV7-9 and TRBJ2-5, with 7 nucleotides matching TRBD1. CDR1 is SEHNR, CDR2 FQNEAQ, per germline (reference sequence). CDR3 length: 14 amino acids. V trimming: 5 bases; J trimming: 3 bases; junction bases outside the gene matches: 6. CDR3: CASSPRTGEETQYF. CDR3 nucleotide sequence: TGTGCCAGCAGCCCCCGGACAGGCGAAGAGACCCAGTACTTC.

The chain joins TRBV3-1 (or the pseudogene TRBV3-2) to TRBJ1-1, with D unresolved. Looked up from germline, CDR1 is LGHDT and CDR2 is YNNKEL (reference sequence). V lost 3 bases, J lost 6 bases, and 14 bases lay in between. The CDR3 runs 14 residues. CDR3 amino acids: CASSHRSGTPEAFF. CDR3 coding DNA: TGTGCCAGCAGCCACCGGTCAGGTACCCCTGAAGCTTTCTTT.

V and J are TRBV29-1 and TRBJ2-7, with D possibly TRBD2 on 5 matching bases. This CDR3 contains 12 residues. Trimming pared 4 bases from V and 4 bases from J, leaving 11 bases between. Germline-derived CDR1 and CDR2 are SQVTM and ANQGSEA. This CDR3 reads CSVAGIGYEQYF. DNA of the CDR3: TGCAGCGTTGCGGGGATCGGGTACGAGCAGTACTTC.

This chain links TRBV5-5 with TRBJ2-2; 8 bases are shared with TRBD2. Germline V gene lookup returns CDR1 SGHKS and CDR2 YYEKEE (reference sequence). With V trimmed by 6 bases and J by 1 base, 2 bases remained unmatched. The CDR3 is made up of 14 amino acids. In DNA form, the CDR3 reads TGTGCCAGCACTCTAGCGGGGAACACCGGGGAGCTGTTTTTT. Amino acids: CASTLAGNTGELFF.

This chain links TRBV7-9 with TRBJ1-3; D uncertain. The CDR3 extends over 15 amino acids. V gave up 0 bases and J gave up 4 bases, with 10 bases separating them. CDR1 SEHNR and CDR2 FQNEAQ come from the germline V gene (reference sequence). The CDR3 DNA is TGTGCCAGCAGCTTAGCGGAGAAAGTAGGAAACACCATATATTTT. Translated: CASSLAEKVGNTIYF.

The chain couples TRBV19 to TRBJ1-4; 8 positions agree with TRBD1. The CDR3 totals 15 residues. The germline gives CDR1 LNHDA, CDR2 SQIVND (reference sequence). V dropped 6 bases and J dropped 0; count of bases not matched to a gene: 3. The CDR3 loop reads CASRKDRATNEKLFF. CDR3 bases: TGTGCCAGTAGAAAGGACAGGGCAACTAATGAAAAACTGTTTTTT.

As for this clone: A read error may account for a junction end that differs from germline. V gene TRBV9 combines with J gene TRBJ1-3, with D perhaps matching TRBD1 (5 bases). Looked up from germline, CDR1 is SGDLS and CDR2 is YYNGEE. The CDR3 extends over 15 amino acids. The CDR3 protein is CASSVASGTGNTIYF. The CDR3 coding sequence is TGTGCCAGCAGCGTAGCTTCGGGGACTGGAAATACCATATATTTT.

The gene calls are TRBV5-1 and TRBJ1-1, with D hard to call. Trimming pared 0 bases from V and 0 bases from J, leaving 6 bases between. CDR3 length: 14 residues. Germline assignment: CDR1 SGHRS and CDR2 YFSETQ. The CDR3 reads CASSLGPMNTEAFF. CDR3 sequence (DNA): TGCGCCAGCAGCTTGGGTCCCATGAACACTGAAGCTTTCTTT.

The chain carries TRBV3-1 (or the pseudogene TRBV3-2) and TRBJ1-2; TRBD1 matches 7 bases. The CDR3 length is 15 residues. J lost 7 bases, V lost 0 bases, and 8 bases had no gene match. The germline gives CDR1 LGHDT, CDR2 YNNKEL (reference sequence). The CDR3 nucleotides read TGTGCCAGCAGCCAAGATTCAGGGGGGTCCGGTGGCTACACCTTC. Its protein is CASSQDSGGSGGYTF.

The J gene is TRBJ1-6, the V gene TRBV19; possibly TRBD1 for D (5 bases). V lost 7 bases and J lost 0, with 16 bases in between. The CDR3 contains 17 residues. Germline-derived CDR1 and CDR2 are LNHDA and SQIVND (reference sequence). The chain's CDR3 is CASNGPPDSSYNSPLHF. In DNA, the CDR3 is TGTGCCAGTAATGGGCCCCCCGACAGCTCCTATAATTCACCCCTCCACTTT.